This TCR beta chain derives from a study of CXCR3-negative and CXCR3-positive naive CD8 T cells. Regarding the study as a whole: Naive cells that were CXCR3-positive had more hydrophobic TRB CDR3s (compared with CXCR3-negative naive cells). Whereas memory cells differed, naive CXCR3-negative and CXCR3-positive cells shared similar TRBV-TRBJ usage. Cryopreservation partially lowered CXCR3 expression, so most assays used fresh PBMCs.

By phenotype, naive CD8+ T cells were CD45RO-CCR7+CD27+CD95-. UMI-tagged TRB cDNA libraries were built via 5' RACE. TCRdb reprocessed the 5' RACE reads and stores each CDR3 protein as one record, lacking DNA. The repertoire table contains tens of thousands of distinct CDR3 sequences. On this clonotype: Its specificity is unknown.

This CDR3 has 14 amino acids. Germline lookup yields CDR1 SGHRS and CDR2 YFSETQ. Sequencing was performed on naive CXCR3- CD8+ T cells from blood. Documented subset: CD45RO-CCR7+CD27+CD95- naive CD8+ T cells lacking CXCR3 (TNR3-). The gene calls are TRBV5-1 and TRBJ2-7; the TRBD2 assignment by TCRdb is unverifiable without DNA. The sequence was collected from a human donor in good health. Some clones in this sample may be carry-over from other donors' samples. The CDR3: CASTDGLAGYEQYF. The whole variable domain, remainder taken from reference TRBV5-1 and TRBJ2-7, is KAGVTQTPRYLIKTRGQQVTLSCSPISGHRSVSWYQQTPGQGLQFLFEYFSETQRNKGNFPGRFSGRQFSNSRSEMNVSTLELGDSALYLCASTDGLAGYEQYFGPGTRLTVT.